This T cell receptor beta chain was sequenced for a study of shared clonotypes between healthy human individuals. Whole-study findings and limits: Enrolling few donors narrowed the genetic and exposure-history diversity that was represented.

This clone showed up just once. The antigen remains undetermined. In the source study's methods: For the immunoSEQ data, sequences were junction-only without quality scores, so filtering differed. The table came from immunoSEQ multiplex PCR; TCRdb's copy has only in-frame clones and leaves some out. V and J calls and clone size are copied from that table; D and trimming were computed from the DNA. The table shows some 480,000 clones, with around 79% occurring only once. Germline V gives CDR1 MGHRA, CDR2 YSYEKL. The CDR3 loop spans 18 amino acids. The ends lost 5 bases at V and 3 bases at J; junction bases unmatched: 15.

The sample consisted of PBMCs. The TCR sequence derives from a woman aged 40 to 50 in good health. Some clones in this sample may be carry-over from other donors' samples. This chain joins TRBV4-1 and TRBJ2-7, with 11 positions matching TRBD2. Here the CDR3 reads CASSSRGVTSGANYEQYF. In DNA, the CDR3 is TGCGCCAGCAGCTCGCGGGGTGTGACTAGCGGGGCAAACTACGAGCAGTACTTC.